These T cell receptor beta chains were read from a single sample in a study of Tregs in tolerant kidney transplant recipients. Measured with immunoSEQ multiplex PCR; TCRdb has only the in-frame clones, and not every one. The top ten clones hold less than 0.75% of a sample with some 240,000 clones, around 82% of them seen once. What was sequenced was CD4+ T cells from blood. The source is a human donor in good health. Each CDR3 is given with its conserved first and last residue. The order of the fields is J gene, V gene, clone size, D gene, CDR3 DNA, CDR3 protein. A D gene is named only where the DNA matches it firmly. Expanded clones are given a class, and other clones once, few, many or no size at all.

J: TRBJ1-2; V: TRBV7-3; size: .; D: .; DNA: TGTGCCAGCAGCCCCGTTCCGGGCCCCCTGACGGGCGGCTACACCTTC; CDR3: CASSPVPGPLTGGYTF
J: TRBJ1-1; V: TRBV2; size: .; D: TRBD1; DNA: TGTGCCAGCGCGGGACAGGTGAACACTGAAGCTTTCTTT; CDR3: CASAGQVNTEAFF
J: TRBJ2-5; V: TRBV7-9; size: .; D: TRBD1; DNA: TGTGCCAGCAGCCCCGGGACAGGGAATAGGGGCCAAGAGACCCAGTACTTC; CDR3: CASSPGTGNRGQETQYF
J: TRBJ2-7; V: TRBV2; size: once; D: TRBD2; DNA: TGTGCCAGCAGGCGGGACAGGTCCTCGCGGGGTAGCGGGGGGAGCTCCTACGAGCAGTACTTC; CDR3: CASRRDRSSRGSGGSSYEQYF
J: TRBJ1-1; V: TRBV18; size: .; D: .; DNA: TGTGCCAGCTCACCACCGGTGGGAAGAAACACTGAAGCTTTCTTT; CDR3: CASSPPVGRNTEAFF
J: TRBJ2-5; V: TRBV4-1; size: .; D: .; DNA: TGCGCCAGCAGCCCAAGCATCTTGTACCAAGAGACCCAGTACTTC; CDR3: CASSPSILYQETQYF
J: TRBJ2-5; V: TRBV19; size: .; D: .; DNA: TGTGCCAGTAGTATAGATCGTCAAGAGACCCAGTACTTC; CDR3: CASSIDRQETQYF
J: TRBJ2-7; V: TRBV5-1; size: .; D: .; DNA: TGCGCCAGCAGCTTGTTGGGGTCCTCGAACTACGAGCAGTACTTC; CDR3: CASSLLGSSNYEQYF
J: TRBJ1-5; V: TRBV29-1; size: .; D: .; DNA: TGCAGCGTTGGGGCAGAGAATCAGCCCCAGCATTTT; CDR3: CSVGAENQPQHF
J: TRBJ1-2; V: TRBV19; size: once; D: TRBD1; DNA: TGTGCCAGTAGTATAGCTCGGGACAGCTCCGGCTATGGCTACACCTTC; CDR3: CASSIARDSSGYGYTF
J: TRBJ1-2; V: TRBV27; size: .; D: .; DNA: TGTGCCAGCAGCGGGAACGGGGATAACTATGGCTACACCTTC; CDR3: CASSGNGDNYGYTF
J: TRBJ2-2; V: TRBV7-9; size: .; D: .; DNA: TGTGCCAGCAGCTTAGGTGTAGGTGACACCGGGGAGCTGTTTTTT; CDR3: CASSLGVGDTGELFF
J: TRBJ2-3; V: TRBV18; size: .; D: .; DNA: TGTGCCAGCTCCCCAACCAATGATGCAGATACGCAGTATTTT; CDR3: CASSPTNDADTQYF
J: TRBJ2-3; V: TRBV5-1; size: once; D: TRBD1; DNA: TGCGCCAGCAGCTTCCAAGGGGGCGGCGCAGATACGCAGTATTTT; CDR3: CASSFQGGGADTQYF
J: TRBJ2-1; V: TRBV6-6; size: .; D: .; DNA: TGTGCCAGCAGTCCCCCTGGGGTCCCTGAGCAGTTCTTC; CDR3: CASSPPGVPEQFF
J: TRBJ1-2; V: TRBV5-1; size: .; D: TRBD1; DNA: TGCGCCAGCAGCTTCGAATGGACAGGGAGGTATGGCTACACCTTC; CDR3: CASSFEWTGRYGYTF
J: TRBJ2-3; V: TRBV5-1; size: .; D: .; DNA: TGCGCCAGCAGCTTGGTTAGGGGAAAGGATACGCAGTATTTT; CDR3: CASSLVRGKDTQYF
J: TRBJ1-2; V: TRBV29-1; size: .; D: .; DNA: TGCAGCGTTGACCGGGACATTGGTGGCTACACCTTC; CDR3: CSVDRDIGGYTF
J: TRBJ1-6; V: TRBV18; size: .; D: TRBD1; DNA: TGTGCCAGCTCAGGGGACAGGCACTCCCCTTATTCACCCCTCCACTTT; CDR3: CASSGDRHSPYSPLHF
J: TRBJ1-4; V: TRBV29-1; size: .; D: .; DNA: TGCAGCGTTGAATTCCGTGGGGGAGGTGAAAAACTGTTTTTT; CDR3: CSVEFRGGGEKLFF
J: TRBJ1-2; V: TRBV7-9; size: .; D: .; DNA: TGTGCCAGCAGCTCCGAAGGGACTTCTAACTATGGCTACACCTTC; CDR3: CASSSEGTSNYGYTF
J: TRBJ1-1; V: TRBV29-1; size: .; D: .; DNA: TGCAGCGTTTCCCAGGGGTTCGGCACTGAAGCTTTCTTT; CDR3: CSVSQGFGTEAFF
J: TRBJ2-7; V: TRBV27; size: .; D: .; DNA: TGTGCCAGCAGTTTATATCAGGGCAACGAGCAGTACTTC; CDR3: CASSLYQGNEQYF
J: TRBJ2-5; V: TRBV5-1; size: .; D: TRBD1; DNA: TGCGCCAGCAGTCGGGACAGGGGGGAAGAGACCCAGTACTTC; CDR3: CASSRDRGEETQYF
J: TRBJ1-1; V: TRBV10-2; size: .; D: TRBD1; DNA: TGCGCCAGCAGCCGACAGGGGTACACTGAAGCTTTCTTT; CDR3: CASSRQGYTEAFF
J: TRBJ2-3; V: TRBV4-2; size: .; D: .; DNA: TGTGCCAGCAGCCAAGATAGCGTGAGTACAGATACGCAGTATTTT; CDR3: CASSQDSVSTDTQYF
J: TRBJ1-1; V: TRBV11-3; size: .; D: TRBD1; DNA: TGTGCCAGCAGTGTAGGGCCGACAGGGGTTAACACTGAAGCTTTCTTT; CDR3: CASSVGPTGVNTEAFF
J: TRBJ2-7; V: TRBV6-5; size: .; D: .; DNA: TGTGCCAGCAGTCTTCCCCAGGGAGGAATCCACGAGCAGTACTTC; CDR3: CASSLPQGGIHEQYF
J: TRBJ1-5; V: TRBV19; size: .; D: TRBD1; DNA: TGTGCCACAGGGGGACAGGGGAAAAGGGGCCAGCCCCAGCATTTT; CDR3: CATGGQGKRGQPQHF
J: TRBJ2-1; V: TRBV7-9; size: .; D: TRBD2; DNA: TGTGCCAGCAGCTTATGGCTAGCGGGATACAATGAGCAGTTCTTC; CDR3: CASSLWLAGYNEQFF
J: TRBJ2-6; V: TRBV4-1; size: .; D: .; DNA: TGCGCCAGCAGCCAAGGGGTAGCCGCCTCTGGGGCCAACGTCCTGACTTTC; CDR3: CASSQGVAASGANVLTF
J: TRBJ1-2; V: TRBV19; size: .; D: TRBD1; DNA: TGTGCCAGTAGTAGGGGGGACAGGAGAGACTATGGCTACACCTTC; CDR3: CASSRGDRRDYGYTF
J: TRBJ1-2; V: TRBV18; size: .; D: TRBD1; DNA: TGTGCCACCGAGCCTGAGGGACAGGGACTTGGCTACACCTTC; CDR3: CATEPEGQGLGYTF
J: TRBJ1-6; V: TRBV5-1; size: .; D: TRBD1; DNA: TGCGCCAGCAGCTTAGGGGGCGGAGGGGCACCCCTCCACTTT; CDR3: CASSLGGGGAPLHF
J: TRBJ1-1; V: TRBV19; size: .; D: .; DNA: TGTGCCACCAGGAAATATAGGGAGGGTATAACCACCCGAACTGAAGCTTTCTTT; CDR3: CATRKYREGITTRTEAFF
J: TRBJ2-7; V: TRBV6-1; size: .; D: .; DNA: TGTGCCAGCAGTGAAACCTCGGGGAGCCCCTACGAGCAGTACTTC; CDR3: CASSETSGSPYEQYF
J: TRBJ1-2; V: TRBV29-1; size: .; D: .; DNA: TGCAGCGTGGGGGACATTGGTAACTATGGCTACACCTTC; CDR3: CSVGDIGNYGYTF
J: TRBJ1-4; V: TRBV5-6; size: .; D: .; DNA: TGTGCCAGCAGCTGGGCAGGAAAGAATGAAAAACTGTTTTTT; CDR3: CASSWAGKNEKLFF
J: TRBJ2-7; V: TRBV6-1; size: once; D: .; DNA: TGTGCCAGCAGTGGGTTCTCCCGTGGAGAGCAGTACTTC; CDR3: CASSGFSRGEQYF
J: TRBJ1-1; V: TRBV5-3; size: .; D: TRBD1; DNA: TGTGCCAGAAGAGAAGAGGACAGGGGCCTTGAAGCTTTCTTT; CDR3: CARREEDRGLEAFF
J: TRBJ1-1; V: TRBV5-1; size: few; D: .; DNA: TGCGCCAGCAGCGGTACGCGGGGTCGGACTGAAGCTTTCTTT; CDR3: CASSGTRGRTEAFF
J: TRBJ1-5; V: TRBV6-1; size: .; D: .; DNA: TGTGCCAGCAGTGGACACTTTAGCAATCAGCCCCAGCATTTT; CDR3: CASSGHFSNQPQHF
J: TRBJ2-7; V: TRBV4-1; size: .; D: TRBD2; DNA: TGCGCCAGCAGCCTGCCTGGCCTAGCGGGGGGTCGTACGCGGGAGCAGTACTTC; CDR3: CASSLPGLAGGRTREQYF
J: TRBJ2-7; V: TRBV4-1; size: .; D: .; DNA: TGCGCCAGCAGCCAAGATGAGGGGGGGGGTTACGAGCAGTACTTC; CDR3: CASSQDEGGGYEQYF
J: TRBJ2-7; V: TRBV19; size: many; D: .; DNA: TGTGCCAGTAGTATTCACAGGAAGCCGAACATCGAGCAGTACTTC; CDR3: CASSIHRKPNIEQYF
J: TRBJ2-3; V: TRBV5-1; size: .; D: .; DNA: TGCGCCAGCAGCGTCGAAACAGATACGCAGTATTTT; CDR3: CASSVETDTQYF
J: TRBJ2-5; V: TRBV2; size: once; D: .; DNA: TGTGCCAGCTCTGGGGAGACCGGCCAAGAGACCCAGTACTTC; CDR3: CASSGETGQETQYF